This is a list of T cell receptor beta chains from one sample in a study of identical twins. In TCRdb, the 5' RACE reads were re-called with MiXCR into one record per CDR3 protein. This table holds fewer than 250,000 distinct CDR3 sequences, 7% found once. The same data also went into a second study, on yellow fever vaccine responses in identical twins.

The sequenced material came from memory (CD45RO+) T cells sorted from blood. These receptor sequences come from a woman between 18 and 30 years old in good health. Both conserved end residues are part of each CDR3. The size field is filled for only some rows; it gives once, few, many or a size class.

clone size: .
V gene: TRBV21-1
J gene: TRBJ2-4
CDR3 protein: CASSKEGGTGWLGKNIQYF

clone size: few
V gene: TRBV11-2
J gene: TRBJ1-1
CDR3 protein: CASSLVLAGGAKAFF

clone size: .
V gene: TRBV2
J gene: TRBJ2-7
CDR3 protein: CASSVLYEQYF

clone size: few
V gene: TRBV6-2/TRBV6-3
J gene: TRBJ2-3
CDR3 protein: CASSYSTLAGGEVTDTQYF

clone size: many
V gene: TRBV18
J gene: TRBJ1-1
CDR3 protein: CASSPTGGGTEAFF

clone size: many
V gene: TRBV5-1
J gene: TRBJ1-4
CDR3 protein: CASRPDSGEKLFF

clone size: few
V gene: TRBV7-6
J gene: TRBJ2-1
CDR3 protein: CASSLVGRGVYNEQFF

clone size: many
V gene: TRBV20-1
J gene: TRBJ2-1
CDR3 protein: CSAVTSGSVFSYNEQFF

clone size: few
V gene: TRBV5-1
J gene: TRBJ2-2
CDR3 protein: CASSPGLGQGYTGELFF

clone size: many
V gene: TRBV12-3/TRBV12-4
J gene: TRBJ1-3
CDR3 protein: CASSYFKNTIYF

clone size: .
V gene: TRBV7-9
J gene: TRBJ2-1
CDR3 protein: CASKLGAGGFGNEQFF

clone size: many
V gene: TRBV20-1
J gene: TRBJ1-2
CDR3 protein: CSATGQGAQYGYTF

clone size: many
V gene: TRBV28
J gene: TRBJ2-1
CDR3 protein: CASSLFGSGTYNEQFF

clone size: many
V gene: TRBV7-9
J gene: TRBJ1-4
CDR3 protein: CASSLLGQENEKLFF

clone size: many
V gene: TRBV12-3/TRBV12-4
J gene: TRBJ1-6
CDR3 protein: CASSLGQGHSPLHF

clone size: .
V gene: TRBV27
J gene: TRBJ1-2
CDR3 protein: CASRATEGGYGYTF

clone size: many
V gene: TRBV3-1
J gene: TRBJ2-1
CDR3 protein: CASSQDLTGARNEQFF

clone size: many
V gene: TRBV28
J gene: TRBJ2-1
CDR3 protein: CASSPLPGLAGNRYNEQFF

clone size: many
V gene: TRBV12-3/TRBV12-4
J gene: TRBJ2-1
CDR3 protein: CASSQNNNNEQFF

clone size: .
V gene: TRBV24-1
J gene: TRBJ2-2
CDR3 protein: CATSGWREDDTGELFF

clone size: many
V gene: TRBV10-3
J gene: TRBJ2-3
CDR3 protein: CAISAAGLAGATDTQYF

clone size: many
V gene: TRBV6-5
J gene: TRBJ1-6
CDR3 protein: CASSYGGQGHSPLHF

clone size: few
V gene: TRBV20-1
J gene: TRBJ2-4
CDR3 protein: CSAQPPGQLQYF

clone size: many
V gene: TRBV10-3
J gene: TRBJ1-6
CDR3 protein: CAINPGQSSNSPLHF

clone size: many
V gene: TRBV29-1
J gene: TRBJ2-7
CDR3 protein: CSAESGTNEQYF

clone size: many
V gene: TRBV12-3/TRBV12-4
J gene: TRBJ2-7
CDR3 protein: CASSQTGRSSYEQYF

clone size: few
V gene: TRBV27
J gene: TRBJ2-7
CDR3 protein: CASSPFSGTRLYEQYF

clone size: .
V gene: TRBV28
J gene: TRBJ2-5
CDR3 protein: CASREGRKETQYF

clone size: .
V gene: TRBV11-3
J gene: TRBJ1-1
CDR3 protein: CASSLGSPEAFF

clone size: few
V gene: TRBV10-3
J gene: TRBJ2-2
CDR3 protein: CAISSRDRTFTGELFF

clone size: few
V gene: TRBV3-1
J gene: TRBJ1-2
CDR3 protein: CASSQGEGIGGYTF

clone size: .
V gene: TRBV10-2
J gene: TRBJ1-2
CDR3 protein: CASSDSGTGTYGYTF

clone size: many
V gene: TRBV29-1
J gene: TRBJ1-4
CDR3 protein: CSARPGQGSEKLFF

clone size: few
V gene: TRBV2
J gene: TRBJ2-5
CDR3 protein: CASIGGSQETQYF

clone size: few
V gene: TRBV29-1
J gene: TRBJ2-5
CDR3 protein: CSVENSGTALGETQYF

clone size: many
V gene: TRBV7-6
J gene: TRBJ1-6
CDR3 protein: CASSLEGQGNSPLHF

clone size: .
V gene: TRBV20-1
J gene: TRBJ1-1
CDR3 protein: CSAARQRNTEAFF

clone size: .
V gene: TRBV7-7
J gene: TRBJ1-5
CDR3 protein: CASRPDRRNQPQHF

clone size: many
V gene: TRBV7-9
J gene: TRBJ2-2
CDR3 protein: CASTHALAGVFGELFF

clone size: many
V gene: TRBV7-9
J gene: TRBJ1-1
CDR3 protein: CASSLAARENTEAFF

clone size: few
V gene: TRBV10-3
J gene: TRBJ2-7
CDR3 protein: CAIRTSGSFYEQYF

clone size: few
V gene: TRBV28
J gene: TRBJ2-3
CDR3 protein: CASSSGDISTDTQYF

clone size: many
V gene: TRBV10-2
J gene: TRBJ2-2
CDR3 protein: CASTVRVTGELFF

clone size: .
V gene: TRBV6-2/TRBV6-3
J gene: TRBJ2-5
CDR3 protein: CASSPRWQETQYF

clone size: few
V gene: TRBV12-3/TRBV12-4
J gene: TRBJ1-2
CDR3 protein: CASRREMVGGYTF

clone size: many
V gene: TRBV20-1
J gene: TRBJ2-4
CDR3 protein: CSARGKNIQYF